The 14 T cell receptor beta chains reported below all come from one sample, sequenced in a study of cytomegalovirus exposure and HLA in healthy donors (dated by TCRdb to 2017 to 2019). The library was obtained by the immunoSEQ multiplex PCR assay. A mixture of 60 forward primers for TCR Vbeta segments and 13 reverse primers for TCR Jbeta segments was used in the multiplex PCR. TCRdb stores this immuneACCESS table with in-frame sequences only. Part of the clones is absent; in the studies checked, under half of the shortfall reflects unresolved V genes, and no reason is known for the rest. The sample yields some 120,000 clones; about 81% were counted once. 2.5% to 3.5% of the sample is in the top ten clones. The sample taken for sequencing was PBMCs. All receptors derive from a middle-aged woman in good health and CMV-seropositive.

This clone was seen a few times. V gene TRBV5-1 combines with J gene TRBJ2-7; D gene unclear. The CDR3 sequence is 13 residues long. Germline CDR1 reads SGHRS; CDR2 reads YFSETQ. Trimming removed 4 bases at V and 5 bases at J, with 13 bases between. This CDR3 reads CASSLGVLNEQYF. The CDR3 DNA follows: TGCGCCAGCAGCCTAGGCGTCTTGAACGAGCAGTACTTC.

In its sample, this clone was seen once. The CDR3 DNA reads as TGTGCCAGCAGCTCTGACCTGACGAGGACCCAGCATTTT. Its protein product is CASSSDLTRTQHF. The V gene is TRBV5-4, the J gene TRBJ1-5; no definite D call. From germline, CDR1 is SGHNT and CDR2 YYREEE (reference sequence). V was trimmed by 3 bases and J by 11 bases, leaving 15 bases between them. The CDR3 consists of 13 residues.

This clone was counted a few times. Written as DNA, the CDR3 is TGTGCCAGCAGCTTCGGTCGTTGGGAAAAACTGTTTTTT. Protein: CASSFGRWEKLFF. The chain has TRBV28 and TRBJ1-4; D is uncertain. V dropped 6 bases and J dropped 8 bases, with 13 bases sitting between them. This CDR3 has 13 amino acids. Germline CDR1 MDHEN, CDR2 SYDVKM.

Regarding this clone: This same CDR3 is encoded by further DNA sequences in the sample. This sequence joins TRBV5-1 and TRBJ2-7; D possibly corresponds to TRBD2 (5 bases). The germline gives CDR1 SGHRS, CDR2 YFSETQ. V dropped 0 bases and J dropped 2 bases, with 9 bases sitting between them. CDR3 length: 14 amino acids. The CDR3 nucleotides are TGCGCCAGCAGCTTGGCCGGAGGTCCCTACGAGCAGTACTTC. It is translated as CASSLAGGPYEQYF. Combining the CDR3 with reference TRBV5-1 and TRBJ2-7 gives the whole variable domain KAGVTQTPRYLIKTRGQQVTLSCSPISGHRSVSWYQQTPGQGLQFLFEYFSETQRNKGNFPGRFSGRQFSNSRSEMNVSTLELGDSALYLCASSLAGGPYEQYFGPGTRLTVT.

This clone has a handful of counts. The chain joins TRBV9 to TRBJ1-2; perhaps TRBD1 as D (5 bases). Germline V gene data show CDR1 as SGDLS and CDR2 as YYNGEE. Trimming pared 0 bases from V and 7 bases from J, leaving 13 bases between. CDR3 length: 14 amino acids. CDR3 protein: CASSVATGGGGYTF. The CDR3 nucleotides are TGTGCCAGCAGCGTAGCTACGGGGGGAGGTGGCTACACCTTC.

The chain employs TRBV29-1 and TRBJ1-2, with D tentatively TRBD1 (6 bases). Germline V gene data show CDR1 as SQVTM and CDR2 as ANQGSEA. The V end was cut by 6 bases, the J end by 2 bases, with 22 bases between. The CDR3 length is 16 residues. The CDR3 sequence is CSVAGGDMSGNYGYTF. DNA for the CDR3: TGCAGCGTCGCCGGGGGGGACATGTCTGGAAACTATGGCTACACCTTC. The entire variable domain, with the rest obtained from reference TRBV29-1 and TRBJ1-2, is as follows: SAVISQKPSRDICQRGTSLTIQCQVDSQVTMMFWYRQQPGQSLTLIATANQGSEATYESGFVIDKFPISRPNLTFSTLTVSNMSPEDSSIYLCSVAGGDMSGNYGYTFGSGTRLTVV.

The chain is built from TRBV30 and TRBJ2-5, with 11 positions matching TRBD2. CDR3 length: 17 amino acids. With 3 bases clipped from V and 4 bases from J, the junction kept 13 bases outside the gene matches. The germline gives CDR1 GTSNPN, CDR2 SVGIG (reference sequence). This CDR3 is CAWSLAVAGGPRETQYF. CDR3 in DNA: TGTGCCTGGAGCCTTGCCGTAGCGGGGGGGCCTCGAGAGACCCAGTACTTC. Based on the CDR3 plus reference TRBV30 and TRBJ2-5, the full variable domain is SQTIHQWPATLVQPVGSPLSLECTVEGTSNPNLYWYRQAAGRGLQLLFYSVGIGQISSEVPQNLSASRPQDRQFILSSKKLLLSDSGFYLCAWSLAVAGGPRETQYFGPGTRLLVL.

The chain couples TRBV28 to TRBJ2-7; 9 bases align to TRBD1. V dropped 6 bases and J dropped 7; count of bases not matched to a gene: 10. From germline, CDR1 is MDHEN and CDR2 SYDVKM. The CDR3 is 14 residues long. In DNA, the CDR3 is TGTGCCAGCAGCCATAGGGACAGGGAATGGGAGCAGTACTTC. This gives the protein CASSHRDREWEQYF.

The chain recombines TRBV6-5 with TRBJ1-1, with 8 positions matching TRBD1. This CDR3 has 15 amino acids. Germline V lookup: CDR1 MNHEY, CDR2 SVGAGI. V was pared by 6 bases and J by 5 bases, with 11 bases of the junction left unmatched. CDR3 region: CASRAHRGSGTEAFF. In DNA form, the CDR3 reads TGTGCCAGCAGAGCCCACAGGGGGAGTGGGACTGAAGCTTTCTTT.

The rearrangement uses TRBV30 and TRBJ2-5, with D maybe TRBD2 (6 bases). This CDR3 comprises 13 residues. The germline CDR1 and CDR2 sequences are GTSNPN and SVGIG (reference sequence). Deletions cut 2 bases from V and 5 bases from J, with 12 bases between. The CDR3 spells CAWSFGGHETQYF. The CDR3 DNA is TGTGCCTGGAGTTTCGGGGGTCACGAGACCCAGTACTTC.

CDR3 sequence (DNA): TGTGCCAGCAGCTTCGACAGGGCGGAGACCCAGTACTTC. Its protein product is CASSFDRAETQYF. The V and J genes are TRBV5-4 and TRBJ2-5; 7 nucleotides line up with TRBD1. CDR1 is SGHNT, CDR2 YYREEE, per germline (reference sequence). This CDR3 has 13 amino acids. Trimming cost V 2 bases and J 5 bases; bases outside gene matches: 3.

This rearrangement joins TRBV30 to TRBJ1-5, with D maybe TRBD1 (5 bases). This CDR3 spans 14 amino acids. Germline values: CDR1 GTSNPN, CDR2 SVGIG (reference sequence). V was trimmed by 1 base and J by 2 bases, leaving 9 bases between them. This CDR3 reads CAWSGKGGNQPQHF. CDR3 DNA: TGTGCCTGGAGTGGTAAAGGGGGCAATCAGCCCCAGCATTTT.

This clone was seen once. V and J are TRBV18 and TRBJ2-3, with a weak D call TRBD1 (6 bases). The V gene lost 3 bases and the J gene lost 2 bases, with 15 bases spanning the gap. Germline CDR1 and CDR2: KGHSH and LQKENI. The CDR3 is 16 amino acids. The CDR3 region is CASSPLPDRSTDTQYF. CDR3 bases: TGTGCCAGCTCACCCCTCCCGGACAGATCCACAGATACGCAGTATTTT.

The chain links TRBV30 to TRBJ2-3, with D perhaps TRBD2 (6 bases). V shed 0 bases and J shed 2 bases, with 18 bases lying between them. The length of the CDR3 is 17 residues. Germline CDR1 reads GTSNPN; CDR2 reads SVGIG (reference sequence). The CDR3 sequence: CAWSVNPSGRLTDTQYF. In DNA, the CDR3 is TGTGCCTGGAGTGTAAATCCAAGCGGGCGACTCACAGATACGCAGTATTTT.